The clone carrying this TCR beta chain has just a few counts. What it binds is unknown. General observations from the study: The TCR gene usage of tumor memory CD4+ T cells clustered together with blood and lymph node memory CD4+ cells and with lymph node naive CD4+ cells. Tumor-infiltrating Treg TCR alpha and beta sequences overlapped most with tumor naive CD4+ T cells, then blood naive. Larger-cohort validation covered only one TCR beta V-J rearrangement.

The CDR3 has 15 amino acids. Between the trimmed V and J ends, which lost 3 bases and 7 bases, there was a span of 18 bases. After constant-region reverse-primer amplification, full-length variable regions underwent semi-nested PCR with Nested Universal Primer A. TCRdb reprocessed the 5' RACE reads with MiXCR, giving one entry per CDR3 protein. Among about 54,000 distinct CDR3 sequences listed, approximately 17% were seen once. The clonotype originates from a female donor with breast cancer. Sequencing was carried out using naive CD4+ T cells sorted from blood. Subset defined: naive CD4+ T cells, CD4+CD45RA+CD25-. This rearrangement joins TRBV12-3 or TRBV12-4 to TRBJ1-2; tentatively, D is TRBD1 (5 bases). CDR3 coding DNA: TGTGCCAGCAGTTTTCGGGGAAAGGGACGGCGTGGCTACACCTTC. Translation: CASSFRGKGRRGYTF.